This T cell receptor (beta chain) was retrieved from a study of blood T cell repertoires in COVID-19. Germline V gives CDR1 MDHEN, CDR2 SYDVKM. The CDR3 runs to 13 residues. Trimming stripped 7 bases from V and 0 bases from J, with 9 bases between. The data were produced by immunoSEQ multiplex PCR, yet TCRdb's version contains in-frame clones alone and is incomplete. The sample includes about 45,000 clones, 83% of them seen just once. This sequence originates from a man of 80 years or more in a cohort sampled during active COVID-19. The material sequenced was peripheral blood. The chain is built from TRBV28 and TRBJ1-2; D remains unclear. CDR3 residues: CASKEGANYGYTF. The CDR3 region has the DNA TGTGCCAGCAAAGAGGGAGCTAACTATGGCTACACCTTC.